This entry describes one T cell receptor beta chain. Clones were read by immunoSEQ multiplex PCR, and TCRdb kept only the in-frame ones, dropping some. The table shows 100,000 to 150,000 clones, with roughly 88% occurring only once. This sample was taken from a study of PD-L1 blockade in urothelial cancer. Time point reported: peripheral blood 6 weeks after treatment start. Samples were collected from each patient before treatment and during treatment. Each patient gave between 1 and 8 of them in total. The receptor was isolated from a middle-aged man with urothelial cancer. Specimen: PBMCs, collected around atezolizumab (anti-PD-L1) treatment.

The DNA of the CDR3 is TGTGCCAGCAGCTTACGGGACAGGTCCTACGAGCAGTACTTC. This encodes CASSLRDRSYEQYF. The chain links TRBV5-4 to TRBJ2-7; 8 bases map to TRBD1. Germline V CDR1 and CDR2: SGHNT, YYREEE (reference sequence). V lost 2 bases and J lost 1; bases outside the gene matches: 2. CDR3 length: 14 amino acids.